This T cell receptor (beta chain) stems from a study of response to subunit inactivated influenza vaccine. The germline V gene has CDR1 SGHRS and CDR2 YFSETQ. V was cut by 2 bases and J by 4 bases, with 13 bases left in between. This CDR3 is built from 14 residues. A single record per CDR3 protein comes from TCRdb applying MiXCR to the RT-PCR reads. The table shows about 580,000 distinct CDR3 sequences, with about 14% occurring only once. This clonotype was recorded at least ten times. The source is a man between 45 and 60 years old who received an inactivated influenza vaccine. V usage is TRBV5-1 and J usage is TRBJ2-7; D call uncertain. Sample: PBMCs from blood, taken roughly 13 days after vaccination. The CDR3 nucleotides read TGCGCCAGCAGCTTTTCCCGGCCCGGGTACGAGCAGTACTTC. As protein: CASSFSRPGYEQYF.